Presented here are 10 T cell receptor beta chains from one specimen sequenced in a study of beta chain features in type 1 diabetes. Every bit of the isolated RNA underwent reverse transcription, so sequencing read expressed TCRB transcripts. The data were produced by immunoSEQ multiplex PCR, yet TCRdb's version contains in-frame clones alone and is incomplete. The repertoire has around 430,000 clones, around 30% of them found once; the top ten carry about 0.065%. The sample was naive CD4+ T cells from blood. Receptor source: a man aged 18 to 30 in good health.

There are a few counts of this clone. CDR3: CSIIRETQYF. The CDR3 DNA sequence: TGCAGCATAATCCGGGAGACCCAGTACTTC. V and J are TRBV29-1 and TRBJ2-5, with unresolved D. The germline CDR1 and CDR2 sequences are SQVTM and ANQGSEA. V shed 8 bases and J shed 5 bases, with 9 bases lying between them. The CDR3 spans 10 residues.

This clone came up a few times. The CDR3 reads CASSRLAGEDIQYF. Here the CDR3 DNA reads TGTGCCAGCAGTCGACTAGCGGGAGAGGACATTCAGTACTTC. V usage is TRBV5-5 and J usage is TRBJ2-4; TRBD2 agrees at 12 bases. V shed 5 bases, J shed 8 bases, and the junction held 5 bases outside the gene matches. The CDR3 is made up of 14 amino acids. CDR1 is SGHKS, CDR2 YYEKEE, per germline (reference sequence). Full variable domain (missing parts from reference TRBV5-5 and TRBJ2-4): DAGVTQSPTHLIKTRGQQVTLRCSPISGHKSVSWYQQVLGQGPQFIFQYYEKEERGRGNFPDRFSARQFPNYSSELNVNALLLGDSALYLCASSRLAGEDIQYFGAGTRLSVL.

V is TRBV28 and J is TRBJ2-5, with D possibly matching TRBD1 (6 bases). Germline CDR1 and CDR2: MDHEN and SYDVKM. The CDR3 spans 17 residues. V lost 7 bases and J lost 5, with 26 bases in between. CDR3 coding DNA: TGTGCCAGCACGACATCGAGGTGGGGGCATCCCCACGAGACCCAGTACTTC. Protein: CASTTSRWGHPHETQYF. Combining the CDR3 with reference TRBV28 and TRBJ2-5 gives the whole variable domain DVKVTQSSRYLVKRTGEKVFLECVQDMDHENMFWYRQDPGLGLRLIYFSYDVKMKEKGDIPEGYSVSREKKERFSLILESASTNQTSMYLCASTTSRWGHPHETQYFGPGTRLLVL.

This clone was seen only a few times. The chain joins TRBV9 to TRBJ2-2; the D gene is possibly TRBD2 (6 bases). Between the trimmed V and J ends, which lost 4 bases and 5 bases, there was a span of 18 bases. The CDR3 contains 16 residues. Germline CDR1 and CDR2: SGDLS and YYNGEE. Written as DNA, the CDR3 is TGTGCCAGCAGCCCCCTAGCTGGAGGGTGGACCGGGGAGCTGTTTTTT. Its translation is CASSPLAGGWTGELFF.

The rearrangement uses TRBV30 and TRBJ2-7; D is undetermined. Germline V gene data show CDR1 as GTSNPN and CDR2 as SVGIG (reference sequence). The CDR3 loop spans 13 amino acids. V gave up 2 bases and J gave up 0 bases, with 8 bases separating them. DNA of the CDR3: TGTGCCTGGAGTCTAGAGAGCTCCTACGAGCAGTACTTC. Translation gives CAWSLESSYEQYF. Full variable domain (outside the CDR3, taken from reference TRBV30 and TRBJ2-7): SQTIHQWPATLVQPVGSPLSLECTVEGTSNPNLYWYRQAAGRGLQLLFYSVGIGQISSEVPQNLSASRPQDRQFILSSKKLLLSDSGFYLCAWSLESSYEQYFGPGTRLTVT.

This clone has a handful of counts. This chain joins TRBV18 and TRBJ1-5; possible D gene TRBD1, 5 bases. V shed 1 base and J shed 4 bases, with 5 bases lying between them. The CDR3 covers 13 residues. CDR1 and CDR2 (germline): KGHSH, LQKENI. CDR3 DNA sequence: TGTGCCAGCTCACCACAGGGGAATCAGCCCCAGCATTTT. This codes for CASSPQGNQPQHF.

This clone was counted only a few times. V usage is TRBV30 and J usage is TRBJ2-7, with TRBD2 matching 11 bases. Germline V gene lookup returns CDR1 GTSNPN and CDR2 SVGIG (reference sequence). This CDR3 is 14 amino acids long. V lost 3 bases and J lost 6; bases outside the gene matches: 7. CDR3 DNA: TGTGCCTGGAGGGGACTAGCGGCAACCCTCGAGCAGTACTTC. It is translated as CAWRGLAATLEQYF.

The chain recombines TRBV28 with TRBJ2-6; weak D call: TRBD1 (5 bases). Germline V gene data show CDR1 as MDHEN and CDR2 as SYDVKM. The CDR3 has 15 amino acids. V was trimmed by 2 bases and J by 3 bases, leaving 8 bases between them. For the CDR3, the DNA is TGTGCCAGCAGTTTACAGGGTGGTGGGGCCAACGTCCTGACTTTC. This encodes CASSLQGGGANVLTF.

This clone was seen a few times. The V call is TRBV9, the J call TRBJ1-6; D call uncertain. The germline V gene has CDR1 SGDLS and CDR2 YYNGEE. With 4 bases removed from V and 7 bases from J, the gap between germline ends came to 12 bases. The CDR3 has 14 amino acids. The CDR3 sequence is CASSLRTENSPLHF. In DNA form, the CDR3 reads TGTGCCAGCAGCCTACGGACGGAGAATTCACCCCTCCACTTT.

Only a few counts were recorded for this clone. The rearrangement joins TRBV21-1 to TRBJ2-7; the D segment call TRBD1 is taken from the table without a DNA check. TRBV21-1 is a listed pseudogene. The CDR3 contains 11 residues. CDR3 sequence: CASSGPEEQYF. CDR3 nucleotide sequence: TGTGCCAGCAGCGGCCCTGAAGAGCAGTACTTC.